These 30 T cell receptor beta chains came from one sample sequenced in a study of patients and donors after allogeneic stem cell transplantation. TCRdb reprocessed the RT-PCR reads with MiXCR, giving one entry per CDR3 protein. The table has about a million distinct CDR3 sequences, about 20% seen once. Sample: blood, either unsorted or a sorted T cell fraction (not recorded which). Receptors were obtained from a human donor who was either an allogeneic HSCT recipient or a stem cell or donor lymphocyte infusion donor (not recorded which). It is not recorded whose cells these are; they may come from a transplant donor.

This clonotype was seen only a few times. The CDR3 sequence is CSARVASGGAFF. In DNA form, the CDR3 reads TGCAGTGCTAGGGTGGCTTCAGGGGGGGCTTTCTTT. V gene TRBV20-1 combines with J gene TRBJ1-1, with 7 bases matching TRBD1. The CDR3 length is 12 residues. With V trimmed by 3 bases and J by 11 bases, 9 bases remained unmatched. Germline V CDR1 and CDR2: DFQATT, SNEGSKA (reference sequence).

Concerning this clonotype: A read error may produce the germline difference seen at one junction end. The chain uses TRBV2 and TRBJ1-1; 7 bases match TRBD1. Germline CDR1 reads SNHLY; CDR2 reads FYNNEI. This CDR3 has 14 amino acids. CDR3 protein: CASSAEQGNAEAFF. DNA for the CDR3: TGTGCCAGCAGTGCGGAACAGGGGAACGCTGAAGCTTTCTTT.

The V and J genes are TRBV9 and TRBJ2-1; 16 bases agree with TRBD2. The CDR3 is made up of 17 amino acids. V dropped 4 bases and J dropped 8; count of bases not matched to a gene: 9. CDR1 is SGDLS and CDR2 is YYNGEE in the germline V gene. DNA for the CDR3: TGTGCCAGCAGCACTGGGACTAGCGGGGGGGCCTTGGATGAGCAGTTCTTC. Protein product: CASSTGTSGGALDEQFF. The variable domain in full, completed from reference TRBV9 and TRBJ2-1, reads DSGVTQTPKHLITATGQRVTLRCSPRSGDLSVYWYQQSLDQGLQFLIQYYNGEERAKGNILERFSAQQFPDLHSELNLSSLELGDSALYFCASSTGTSGGALDEQFFGPGTRLTVL.

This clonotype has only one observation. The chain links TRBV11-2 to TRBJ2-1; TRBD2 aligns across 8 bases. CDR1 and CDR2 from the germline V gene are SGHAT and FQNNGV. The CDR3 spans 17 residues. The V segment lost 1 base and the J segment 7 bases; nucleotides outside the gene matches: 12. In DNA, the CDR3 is TGTGCCAGCAGCTTAGTACCGGGACTAGGGGGGAGGAATGAGCAGTTCTTC. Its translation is CASSLVPGLGGRNEQFF.

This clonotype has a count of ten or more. Written as DNA, the CDR3 is TGTGCCATCAGGTCCACAGATACGCAGTATTTT. Its protein is CAIRSTDTQYF. The V and J genes are TRBV10-3 and TRBJ2-3, with D unclear. This CDR3 contains 11 residues. Per germline, CDR1 ENHRY and CDR2 SYGVKD. With 6 bases removed from V and 2 bases from J, the gap between germline ends came to 3 bases.

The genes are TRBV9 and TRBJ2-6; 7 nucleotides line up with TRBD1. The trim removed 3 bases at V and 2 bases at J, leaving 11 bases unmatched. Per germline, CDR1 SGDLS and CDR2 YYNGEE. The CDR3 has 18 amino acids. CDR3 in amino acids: CASSAARGQAPGANVLTF. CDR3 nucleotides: TGTGCCAGCAGCGCCGCTAGGGGGCAAGCTCCTGGGGCCAACGTCCTGACTTTC.

CDR3: CASSHGRGRMDYGYTF. The CDR3 coding sequence is TGTGCCAGCAGCCATGGAAGGGGGCGGATGGACTATGGCTACACCTTC. The chain uses TRBV14 and TRBJ1-2; 7 positions match TRBD1. Germline loops: CDR1 SGHDN, CDR2 FVKESK. V lost 3 bases to trimming and J lost 3 bases; unmatched junction nucleotides: 10. The CDR3 runs to 16 residues.

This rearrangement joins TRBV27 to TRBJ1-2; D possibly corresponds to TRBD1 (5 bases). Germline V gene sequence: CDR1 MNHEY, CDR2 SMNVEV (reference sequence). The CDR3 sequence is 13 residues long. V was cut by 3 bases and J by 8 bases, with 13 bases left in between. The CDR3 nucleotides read TGTGCCAGCAGTTTCTACCTAAGGGGAGGCTACACCTTC. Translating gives CASSFYLRGGYTF.

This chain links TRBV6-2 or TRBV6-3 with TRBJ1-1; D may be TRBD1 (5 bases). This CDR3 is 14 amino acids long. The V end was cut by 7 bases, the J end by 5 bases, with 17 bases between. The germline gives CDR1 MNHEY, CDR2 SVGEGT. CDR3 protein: CASNDEGIWTEAFF. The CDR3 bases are TGTGCCAGCAATGACGAGGGGATATGGACTGAAGCTTTCTTT.

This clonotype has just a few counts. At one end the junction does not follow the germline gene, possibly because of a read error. The DNA for the CDR3 is TGCAGTGCCAGAGGTCTTTGGGACAAAGACCATTCCTACAATGAGCAGTTCTTC. Translated: CSARGLWDKDHSYNEQFF. V is TRBV20-1 and J is TRBJ2-1; weak D call: TRBD1 (6 bases). The CDR3 runs 18 residues. The germline V gene encodes CDR1 DFQATT and CDR2 SNEGSKA (reference sequence).

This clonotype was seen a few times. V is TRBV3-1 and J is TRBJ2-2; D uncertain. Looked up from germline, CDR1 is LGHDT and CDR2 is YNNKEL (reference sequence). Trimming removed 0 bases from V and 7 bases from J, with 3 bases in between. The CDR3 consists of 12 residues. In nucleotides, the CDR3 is TGTGCCAGCAGCCAAGATAACGGGGAGCTGTTTTTT. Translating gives CASSQDNGELFF.

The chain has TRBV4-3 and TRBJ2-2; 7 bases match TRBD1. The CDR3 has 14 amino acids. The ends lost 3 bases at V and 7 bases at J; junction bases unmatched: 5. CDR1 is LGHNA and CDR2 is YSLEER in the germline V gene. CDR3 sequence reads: CASSQDDRVGELFF. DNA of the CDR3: TGCGCCAGCAGCCAGGATGACAGGGTCGGGGAGCTGTTTTTT.

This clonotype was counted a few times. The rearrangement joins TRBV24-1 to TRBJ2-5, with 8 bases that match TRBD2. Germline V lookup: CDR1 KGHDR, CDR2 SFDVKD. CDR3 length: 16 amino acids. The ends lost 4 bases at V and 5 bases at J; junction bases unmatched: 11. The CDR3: CATSDRRTSSEETQYF. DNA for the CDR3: TGTGCCACCAGTGACCGGCGGACTAGCTCCGAGGAGACCCAGTACTTC.

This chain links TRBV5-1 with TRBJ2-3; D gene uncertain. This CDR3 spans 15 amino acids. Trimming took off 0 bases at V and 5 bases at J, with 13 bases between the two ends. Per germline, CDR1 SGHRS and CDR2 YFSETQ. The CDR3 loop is CASSLGRVAGDTQYF. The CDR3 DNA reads TGCGCCAGCAGCTTGGGAAGGGTGGCAGGAGATACGCAGTATTTT.

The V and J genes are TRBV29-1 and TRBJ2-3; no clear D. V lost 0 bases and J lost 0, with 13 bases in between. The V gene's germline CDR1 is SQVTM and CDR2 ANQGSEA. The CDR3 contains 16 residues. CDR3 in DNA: TGCAGCGTTGAAGAAGGTGGACGCCTAAGCACAGATACGCAGTATTTT. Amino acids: CSVEEGGRLSTDTQYF.

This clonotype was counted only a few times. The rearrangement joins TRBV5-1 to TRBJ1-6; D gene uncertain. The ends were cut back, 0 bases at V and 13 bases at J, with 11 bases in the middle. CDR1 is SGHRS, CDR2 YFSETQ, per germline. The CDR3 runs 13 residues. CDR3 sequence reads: CASSLGEFLPLHF. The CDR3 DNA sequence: TGCGCCAGCAGCTTGGGGGAGTTTCTGCCCCTCCACTTT.

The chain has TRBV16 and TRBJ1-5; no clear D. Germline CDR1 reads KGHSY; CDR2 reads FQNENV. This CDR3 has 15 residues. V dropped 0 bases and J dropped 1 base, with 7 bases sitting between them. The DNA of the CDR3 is TGTGCCAGCAGCCAATCGTACCAGAGCAATCAGCCCCAGCATTTT. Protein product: CASSQSYQSNQPQHF.

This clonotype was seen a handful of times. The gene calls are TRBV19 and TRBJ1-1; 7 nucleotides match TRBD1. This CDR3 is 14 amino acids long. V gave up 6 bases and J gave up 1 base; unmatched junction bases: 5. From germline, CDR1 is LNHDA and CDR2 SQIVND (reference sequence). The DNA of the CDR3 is TGTGCCAGTAGAACGGGACAGACGAACACTGAAGCTTTCTTT. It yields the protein CASRTGQTNTEAFF.

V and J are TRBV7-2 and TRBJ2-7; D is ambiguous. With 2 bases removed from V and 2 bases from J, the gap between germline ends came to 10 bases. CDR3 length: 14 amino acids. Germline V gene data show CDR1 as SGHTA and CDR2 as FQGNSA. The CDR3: CASSLWIHTYEQYF. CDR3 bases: TGTGCCAGCAGCTTATGGATTCATACCTACGAGCAGTACTTC.

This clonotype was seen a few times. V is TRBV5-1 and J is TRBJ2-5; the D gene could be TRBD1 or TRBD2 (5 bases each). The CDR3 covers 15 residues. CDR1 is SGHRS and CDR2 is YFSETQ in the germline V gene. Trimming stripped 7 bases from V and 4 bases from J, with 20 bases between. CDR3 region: CASGTGLGMGETQYF. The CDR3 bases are TGCGCCAGCGGTACGGGGCTAGGGATGGGAGAGACCCAGTACTTC.

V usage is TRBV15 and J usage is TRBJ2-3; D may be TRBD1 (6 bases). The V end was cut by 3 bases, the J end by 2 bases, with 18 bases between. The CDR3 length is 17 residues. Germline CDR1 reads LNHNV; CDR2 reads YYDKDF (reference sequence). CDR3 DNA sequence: TGTGCCACCAGCAGGAGGGACCCGGGACAAACCACAGATACGCAGTATTTT. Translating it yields CATSRRDPGQTTDTQYF.

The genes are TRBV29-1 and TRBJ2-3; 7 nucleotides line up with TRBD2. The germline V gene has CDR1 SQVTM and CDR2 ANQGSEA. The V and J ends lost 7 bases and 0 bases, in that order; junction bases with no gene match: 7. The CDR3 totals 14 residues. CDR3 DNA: TGCAGCGCCGGCCAGGGAGGGAGCACAGATACGCAGTATTTT. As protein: CSAGQGGSTDTQYF.

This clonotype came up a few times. Written as DNA, the CDR3 is TGTGCCACCAGCAAAACTAGCGGAGACTACGAGCAGTACTTC. Translated, it gives CATSKTSGDYEQYF. The chain carries TRBV15 and TRBJ2-7; the match to TRBD2 covers 8 bases. Losses at the gene ends were 4 bases for V and 3 bases for J; bases not matched to a gene: 5. Germline V gene lookup returns CDR1 LNHNV and CDR2 YYDKDF (reference sequence). The CDR3 consists of 14 residues.

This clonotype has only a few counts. The CDR3 region has the DNA TGCGCCAGCAGCCGAGGACGGGCCTCTGTCCCTCATGAGCAGTATTTT. The encoded protein is CASSRGRASVPHEQYF. The rearrangement links TRBV4-1 to TRBJ2-3; no clear D gene. The CDR3 has 16 amino acids. Germline lookup yields CDR1 MGHRA and CDR2 YSYEKL. V was pared by 4 bases and J by 11 bases, with 25 bases between.

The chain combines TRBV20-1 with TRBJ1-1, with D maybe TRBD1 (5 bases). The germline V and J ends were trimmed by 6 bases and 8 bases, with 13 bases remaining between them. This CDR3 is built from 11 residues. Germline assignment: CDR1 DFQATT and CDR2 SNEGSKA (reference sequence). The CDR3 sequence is CSAPKGTEAFF. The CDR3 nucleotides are TGCAGTGCCCCAAAGGGGACCGAAGCTTTCTTT.

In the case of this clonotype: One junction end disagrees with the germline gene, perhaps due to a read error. The DNA of the CDR3 is TGTGCCAGCAGCGCTAACAGCGGGGAGCTGTTTTTT. This sequence encodes CASSANSGELFF. The rearrangement joins TRBV9 to TRBJ2-2; no firm D call. The CDR3 totals 12 residues. Germline CDR1 SGDLS, CDR2 YYNGEE. The whole variable domain, remainder taken from reference TRBV9 and TRBJ2-2, is DSGVTQTPKHLITATGQRVTLRCSPRSGDLSVYWYQQSLDQGLQFLIQYYNGEERAKGNILERFSAQQFPDLHSELNLSSLELGDSALYFCASSANSGELFFGEGSRLTVL.

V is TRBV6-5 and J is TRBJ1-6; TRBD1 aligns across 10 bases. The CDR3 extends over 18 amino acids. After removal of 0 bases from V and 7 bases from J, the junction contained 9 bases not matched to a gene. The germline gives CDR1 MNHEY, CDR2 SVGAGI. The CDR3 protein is CASSYSSFPDRGNSPLHF. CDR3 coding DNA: TGTGCCAGCAGTTACTCTTCGTTTCCGGACAGGGGGAATTCACCCCTCCACTTT.

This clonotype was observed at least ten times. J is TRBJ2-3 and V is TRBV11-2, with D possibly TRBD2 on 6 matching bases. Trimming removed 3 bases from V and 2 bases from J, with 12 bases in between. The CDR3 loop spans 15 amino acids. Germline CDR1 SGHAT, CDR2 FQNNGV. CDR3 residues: CASSLDTGVTDTQYF. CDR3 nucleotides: TGTGCCAGCAGCTTGGACACGGGGGTCACAGATACGCAGTATTTT.

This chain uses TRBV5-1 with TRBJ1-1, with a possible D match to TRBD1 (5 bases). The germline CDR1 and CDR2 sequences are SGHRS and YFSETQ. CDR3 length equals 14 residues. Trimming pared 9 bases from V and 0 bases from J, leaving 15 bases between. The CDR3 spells CATKRDGMNTEAFF. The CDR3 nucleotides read TGCGCCACCAAGAGGGACGGCATGAACACTGAAGCTTTCTTT.

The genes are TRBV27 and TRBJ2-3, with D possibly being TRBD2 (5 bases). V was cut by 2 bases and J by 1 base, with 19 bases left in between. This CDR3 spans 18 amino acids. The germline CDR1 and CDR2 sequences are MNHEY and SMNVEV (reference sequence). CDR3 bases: TGTGCCAGCAGTTTACATGTTCCCCCCAGGCGGGGCACAGATACGCAGTATTTT. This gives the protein CASSLHVPPRRGTDTQYF.